Below, one T cell receptor beta chain is given with its context. The specificity of this receptor is unknown. Per-nucleotide qualities are absent, and no much larger clonotype sits a single base away. Taken from the germline V gene, the CDR1 and CDR2 loops are MGHRA and YSYEKL. Cut back by 1 base and 12 bases, the V and J ends lie 13 bases apart. The CDR3 sequence holds 13 residues, the cysteine and phenylalanine included. CDR3 DNA is the only sequence kept; it has 39 bases, read in frame from the first base. This sample is part of a study of read filtering for tumor transcriptome and immune sequencing (TCRdb year 2020). Regarding the study in general: The cohort had 16 to 20 male and 14 female patients with a mean age of roughly 66 years, ranging from about 40 to 85. By revised international staging, under 10 patients were R-ISS I, about 15 were R-ISS II and over five were R-ISS III. After DNase treatment, whole-transcriptome libraries were prepared with the TruSeq RNA Access Library Prep Kit. TCR-region mapped reads per sample ranged from about 4 to 10.27 million with IR-seq versus only about 75 to 1,400 with RNA-seq. TCR repertoires obtained by targeted immune repertoire sequencing and by bulk whole-transcriptome sequencing performed on the same bone marrow samples were compared. One of the main goals was to work out a read-filtering strategy for immune repertoire data, in particular whether clonotypes backed by only a single read should be removed.

Every patient had bone marrow sampled at the time of active disease. Ficoll-Hypaque density gradient centrifugation was used to isolate bone marrow mononuclear cells. CD138-negative cells were obtained by negative selection after labeling with CD138 magnetic microbeads on a MACS separator, removing myeloma plasma cells. The purity of the isolated cells was checked by flow cytometry with CD138 antibodies on an Attune NxT. TRIzol reagent was used to extract total RNA, and a NanoDrop spectrophotometer was used to quantify the extracted RNA. For each patient, the CD138-negative bone marrow sample underwent paired RNA-seq and IR-seq. What the work shows at the level of the full study, not this receptor alone: Single-read clonotypes made up 80% to 90% of clonotypes but only approximately 3.2% of total reads in IR-seq, compared with roughly 70% of clonotypes and around 41% of reads in RNA-seq. Removing single-read clonotypes increased the correlation between IR-seq and RNA-seq shared clonotype proportions. IR-seq captured clonotypes at much higher depth and more reliably than RNA-seq, and smaller IR-seq throughput sufficed to identify most shared clonotypes. The sorted CD138-negative fraction was not purified T cells but a mixed bone marrow immune population.

TCR libraries were constructed from about 400 ng RNA using the Immunoverse kit, and molecular barcoded adaptors covering alpha/delta and beta/gamma chains were employed. The same RNA used for transcriptome sequencing was used for TCR library preparation. TCR libraries were sequenced on an Illumina HiSeq 4000 with 2 x 150 cycles. The original pipeline was this. Using MiXCR, which included quality filtering and error correction, TCR reads were aligned to human V, D, J and C references and then assembled into CDR3 clonotypes. Clonotype counts and gene usage diversity were analyzed with the tcR package in R. Raw mapping reads were checked after the RNA-seq reads had been mapped by STAR aligner version 2.5.3a onto the human GRCh37 genome. To test how sequencing depth affects detected clonotypes, IR-seq fastq files were randomly downsampled with Seqtk 1.3. TCRdb cleaned the public reads at Q25 with fastp, built clones with MiXCR and kept in-frame beta chains. Each entry is one CDR3 protein sequence, shown with its most common DNA and genes. For this entry, the V and J calls and clone size follow TCRdb and not the study's own pipeline. Counted in this sample were roughly 68,000 distinct CDR3 sequences; approximately 15% of them appeared once. The ten largest clones add up to about 44% of the sample.

The sequencing sample was made of a population of CD138-negative cells sorted from bone marrow. In the paper's terms, the cell subset or site label means: bone marrow mononuclear cells depleted of CD138+ plasma/myeloma cells by negative magnetic selection. This receptor was taken from a donor aged 40 or over with multiple myeloma. The chain joins TRBV4-1 to TRBJ2-1; matching of 6 bases hints at TRBD2 as the D gene. The DNA reads TGCGCCAGCAGCCAAGCTAGCGACGGTGGGCAGTTCTTC. This is translated as CASSQASDGGQFF.